Each of the 24 T cell receptor beta chains below was sequenced from the same sample in a study of immune cell composition in non-small cell lung cancer. Generated by immunoSEQ multiplex PCR, the TCRdb table keeps only in-frame clones and is missing some. The data contain approximately 3,000 clones, roughly 69% of them singletons. Normal lung was sampled as far from the tumour as possible, at least 3 cm. Sequenced input: non-adjacent lung tissue. Receptors were obtained from a human donor with non-small cell lung cancer.

The table lists this clone with a few counts. The V call is TRBV2, the J call TRBJ2-7, with TRBD2 matching over 10 bases. The CDR3 extends over 14 amino acids. Trimming at V came to 10 bases and at J to 2 bases, leaving 8 bases not matched to a gene. The germline V gene has CDR1 SNHLY and CDR2 FYNNEI. The CDR3 nucleotides are TGTGCCACCACTAGCGGGGCGACCCCCTACGAGCAGTACTTC. This sequence encodes CATTSGATPYEQYF.

The V and J genes are TRBV18 and TRBJ1-5; tentatively, D is TRBD1 (6 bases). V dropped 2 bases and J dropped 10 bases, with 21 bases sitting between them. The CDR3 is made up of 16 amino acids. Germline assignment: CDR1 KGHSH and CDR2 LQKENI. The CDR3 sequence is CASSPAGYPAGEPQHF. Here the CDR3 DNA reads TGTGCCAGCTCACCAGCGGGCTATCCCGCAGGGGAACCCCAGCATTTT. Full variable domain (missing parts from reference TRBV18 and TRBJ1-5): NAGVMQNPRHLVRRRGQEARLRCSPMKGHSHVYWYRQLPEEGLKFMVYLQKENIIDESGMPKERFSAEFPKEGPSILRIQQVVRGDSAAYFCASSPAGYPAGEPQHFGDGTRLSIL.

The J gene is TRBJ1-3, the V gene TRBV11-2; D remains unclear. V dropped 4 bases and J dropped 2 bases, with 9 bases sitting between them. The CDR3 consists of 14 residues. CDR1 and CDR2 (germline): SGHAT, FQNNGV. The CDR3 DNA reads TGTGCCAGCAGCTCAATAACTACTGGAAACACCATATATTTT. Translating gives CASSSITTGNTIYF.

The chain employs TRBV27 and TRBJ1-1; D is uncertain. Germline lookup yields CDR1 MNHEY and CDR2 SMNVEV (reference sequence). Trimming pared 0 bases from V and 4 bases from J, leaving 12 bases between. The CDR3 spans 15 residues. CDR3 DNA sequence: TGTGCCAGCAGTTTATCGACTGGGGAGGGCACTGAAGCTTTCTTT. Protein product: CASSLSTGEGTEAFF.

The gene calls are TRBV28 and TRBJ2-5; the D gene is possibly TRBD2 (5 bases). There are 14 residues in the CDR3. Germline assignment: CDR1 MDHEN and CDR2 SYDVKM. Trimming stripped 5 bases from V and 7 bases from J, with 17 bases between. CDR3 nucleotide sequence: TGTGCCAGCAGTCCGACGGTGGGTCGGGGGACCCAGTACTTC. It encodes CASSPTVGRGTQYF.

This clone was counted between two and nine times. The chain couples TRBV6-5 to TRBJ1-5, with 7 positions matching TRBD1. V lost 2 bases, J lost 6 bases, and 4 bases stayed unmatched. Germline V gene data show CDR1 as MNHEY and CDR2 as SVGAGI. The CDR3 is made up of 14 amino acids. CDR3 sequence: CASSYGAGGQPQHF. The DNA of the CDR3 is TGTGCCAGCAGTTACGGGGCAGGGGGTCAGCCCCAGCATTTT.

The chain couples TRBV19 to TRBJ2-7; 11 bases fit TRBD2. Germline loops: CDR1 LNHDA, CDR2 SQIVND (reference sequence). The CDR3 sequence is 15 residues long. Germline trimming cut 5 bases from V and 2 bases from J; bases unmatched to any gene: 5. CDR3 sequence reads: CASSPYSGGAYEQYF. The CDR3 coding sequence is TGTGCCAGTAGTCCGTATAGCGGGGGGGCCTACGAGCAGTACTTC.

The rearrangement uses TRBV11-2 and TRBJ2-1; 8 positions agree with TRBD2. Germline-derived CDR1 and CDR2 are SGHAT and FQNNGV. V was clipped by 4 bases and J by 6 bases; unmatched bases: 11. CDR3 size: 16 residues. CDR3 DNA: TGTGCCAGCAGCTCCCTTATGCGGGGGGTCTCCAATGAGCAGTTCTTC. Protein sequence: CASSSLMRGVSNEQFF.

J is TRBJ1-5 and V is TRBV14; TRBD1 matches 7 bases. V trimming: 0 bases; J trimming: 2 bases; junction bases outside the gene matches: 10. CDR1 and CDR2 from the germline V gene are SGHDN and FVKESK. The CDR3 is 18 residues long. The CDR3 coding sequence is TGTGCCAGCAGCCAAGAAGGGAAGGGGGCTGGAGGCAATCAGCCCCAGCATTTT. It yields the protein CASSQEGKGAGGNQPQHF.

The DNA of the CDR3 is TGTGCCAGCAGCGCGATGACAGGGGCGAGCTCCTACGAGCAGTACTTC. Its translation is CASSAMTGASSYEQYF. The chain recombines TRBV9 with TRBJ2-7; the match to TRBD1 covers 8 bases. The CDR3 is 16 residues long. Germline V lookup: CDR1 SGDLS, CDR2 YYNGEE. Trimming removed 3 bases from V and 0 bases from J; junction bases left unmatched: 8.

This clone is a singleton in its sample. The chain has TRBV5-4 and TRBJ1-1; 7 nucleotides line up with TRBD1. The ends lost 4 bases at V and 1 base at J; junction bases unmatched: 4. The CDR3 sequence is 14 residues long. Germline CDR1 SGHNT, CDR2 YYREEE (reference sequence). For the CDR3, the DNA is TGTGCCAGCAGCCCGGACAGGTCGAACACTGAAGCTTTCTTT. It codes for CASSPDRSNTEAFF.

The chain links TRBV6-4 to TRBJ1-1; TRBD1 is a possible D gene (5 bases). The CDR3 sequence is 14 residues long. Looked up from germline, CDR1 is MRHNA and CDR2 is SNTAGT. The ends were cut back, 6 bases at V and 5 bases at J, with 16 bases in the middle. CDR3 sequence: CASRADIQGTEAFF. The CDR3 nucleotides read TGTGCCAGCAGGGCGGACATTCAAGGTACTGAAGCTTTCTTT.

By share, this clone counts as large (0.1 to 1%). The V gene is TRBV18, the J gene TRBJ1-6, with 7 bases fitting TRBD1. Germline V gene data show CDR1 as KGHSH and CDR2 as LQKENI. The CDR3 length is 15 residues. V shed 3 bases and J 7 bases; nucleotides not matched to a gene: 6. As DNA, the CDR3 is TGTGCCAGCTCACCTTCGACAGGGTTGAATTCACCCCTCCACTTT. It yields the protein CASSPSTGLNSPLHF.

The sample holds a few counts of this clone. This chain connects TRBV4-3 to TRBJ2-3; TRBD1 agrees at 12 bases. Trimming cost V 3 bases and J 6 bases; bases outside gene matches: 4. CDR3 length equals 15 residues. Germline V lookup: CDR1 LGHNA, CDR2 YSLEER. The CDR3 sequence: CASSQGQGAGDTQYF. The CDR3 DNA follows: TGCGCCAGCAGCCAGGGACAGGGGGCTGGCGATACGCAGTATTTT.

The chain uses TRBV2 and TRBJ2-1; TRBD2 matches 8 bases. The CDR3 runs to 15 residues. J gave up 1 base and V 6 bases, and 5 bases lay outside the gene matches. Germline CDR1 and CDR2: SNHLY and FYNNEI. As DNA, the CDR3 is TGTGCCAGCAGCGGGGGGGATATTTCCTACAATGAGCAGTTCTTC. Its protein product is CASSGGDISYNEQFF.

The V call is TRBV29-1, the J call TRBJ1-1; 9 bases match TRBD1. The CDR3 sequence is 12 residues long. Germline-derived CDR1 and CDR2 are SQVTM and ANQGSEA. V lost 7 bases to trimming and J lost 5 bases; unmatched junction nucleotides: 5. The CDR3 sequence is CSGGTGLTEAFF. The CDR3 DNA follows: TGCAGCGGGGGGACAGGGTTAACTGAAGCTTTCTTT. Full variable domain (outside the CDR3, taken from reference TRBV29-1 and TRBJ1-1): SAVISQKPSRDICQRGTSLTIQCQVDSQVTMMFWYRQQPGQSLTLIATANQGSEATYESGFVIDKFPISRPNLTFSTLTVSNMSPEDSSIYLCSGGTGLTEAFFGQGTRLTVV.

In its sample, this clone was seen once. The chain is built from TRBV7-9 and TRBJ1-5; D is perhaps TRBD1 (6 bases). Trimming took off 5 bases at V and 2 bases at J, with 13 bases between the two ends. Germline loops: CDR1 SEHNR, CDR2 FQNEAQ (reference sequence). This CDR3 has 15 amino acids. The CDR3 sequence is CASSLGQSRNQPQHF. The CDR3 DNA reads TGTGCCAGCAGCCTCGGACAGTCTCGCAATCAGCCCCAGCATTTT.

The genes are TRBV19 and TRBJ2-5; 9 bases map to TRBD1. Germline V gene lookup returns CDR1 LNHDA and CDR2 SQIVND (reference sequence). The CDR3 is 15 amino acids. Trimming cost V 3 bases and J 5 bases; bases outside gene matches: 7. The CDR3 loop is CASSIRDRVGETQYF. CDR3 DNA sequence: TGTGCCAGTAGTATCCGGGACAGGGTCGGTGAGACCCAGTACTTC.

The chain uses TRBV29-1 and TRBJ2-1; perhaps TRBD2 as D (7 bases). Germline values: CDR1 SQVTM, CDR2 ANQGSEA. CDR3 length equals 17 residues. Trimming pared 0 bases from V and 0 bases from J, leaving 15 bases between. The CDR3 sequence: CSVEEVGGPSSYNEQFF. In DNA form, the CDR3 reads TGCAGCGTTGAAGAGGTCGGGGGGCCTAGCTCCTACAATGAGCAGTTCTTC.

This clone has more than one count but fewer than ten. The chain is built from TRBV5-4 and TRBJ2-5, with D possibly being TRBD1 (6 bases). The CDR3 sequence is 15 residues long. V lost 0 bases to trimming and J lost 1 base, with 10 bases between them. In germline, CDR1 is SGHNT, CDR2 YYREEE (reference sequence). The CDR3 loop is CASSLDRASQETQYF. Written as DNA, the CDR3 is TGTGCCAGCAGCTTGGACAGGGCCTCCCAAGAGACCCAGTACTTC.

The CDR3 region is CASSLGTGSSLYGYTF. CDR3 DNA sequence: TGTGCCAGCAGCTTAGGGACAGGGAGTTCCCTTTATGGCTACACCTTC. The genes are TRBV7-9 and TRBJ1-2, with TRBD1 matching over 8 bases. The CDR3 runs to 16 residues. The germline gives CDR1 SEHNR, CDR2 FQNEAQ (reference sequence). The J segment lost 5 bases and the V segment lost 1 base, leaving 9 bases of the junction unmatched.

The V and J genes are TRBV4-1 and TRBJ1-5; 7 bases align to TRBD1. The CDR3 covers 17 residues. Germline CDR1 is MGHRA and CDR2 is YSYEKL. V dropped 0 bases and J dropped 0; count of bases not matched to a gene: 5. The CDR3 here is CASSQDRDSYSNQPQHF. The CDR3 nucleotides are TGCGCCAGCAGCCAAGATCGGGACAGCTATAGCAATCAGCCCCAGCATTTT.

The CDR3 protein is CASSDRGSGEKLFF. CDR3 nucleotides: TGTGCCAGCAGCGACAGGGGGAGCGGTGAAAAACTGTTTTTT. V usage is TRBV11-2 and J usage is TRBJ1-4; TRBD1 matches at 9 bases. This CDR3 is 14 amino acids long. The trim removed 5 bases at V and 7 bases at J, leaving 5 bases unmatched. Germline V gene data show CDR1 as SGHAT and CDR2 as FQNNGV.

The rearrangement joins TRBV4-1 to TRBJ2-1; D possibly corresponds to TRBD2 (6 bases). The CDR3 covers 14 residues. Germline CDR1 and CDR2: MGHRA and YSYEKL. Trimming pared 7 bases from V and 7 bases from J, leaving 17 bases between. In DNA form, the CDR3 reads TGCGCCAGCACCACCACGGGACTGGGGAATGAGCAGTTCTTC. Protein: CASTTTGLGNEQFF.